This TCR beta chain originates from a study of blood T cells in healthy people across ages (dated by TCRdb to the mid-2010s). At the level of the whole study: In model experiments, template switching captured about one uniquely barcoded TCR beta cDNA molecule for every two T cells. Age-related changes in TCR beta repertoire diversity were measured in the study by deep sequencing normalized with unique cDNA molecular identifiers. To avoid experimental bias, donors of different ages were spread randomly across the sequencing lanes. Donors were grouped into four age groups: young (average approximately 15 years), middle-aged (39), aged (around 60) and long-lived (around 80). Two additional independent replicas of 1 million unique cDNA reads from the same blood draw were analyzed for two donors (one aged 18 to 30 and one aged 80 or older). Results the study describes overall, beyond this receptor: Estimates of total diversity based on one million sequenced T cells were regarded as lower bounds and as underestimates. Compared with the aged group, the long-lived group had more naive CD4+ T cells, fewer expanded clones and increased TCR diversity, a pattern suggesting age selection. Observed TCR beta diversity per million T cells fell roughly linearly with age, and a significant reduction was already apparent by age around 44. Because donor CMV infection status was unknown, age-related changes in expanded clonotypes were potentially confounded. Because profiling used bulk unsorted PBMCs, naive and antigen-experienced compartments could not be compared conclusively. A strong correlation was found between observed TCR beta diversity and the percentage of naive T cells measured by flow cytometry.

Receptor amplification or capture employed 5' RACE. The second PCR ran for roughly 7 to 11 cycles and used a J-beta primer mix along with a sample-barcoded 5' primer. A unique molecular identifier was introduced onto each TCR beta cDNA molecule by a template-switch 5' adaptor carrying 12 random nucleotides. Each sample yielded at least 2.5 million CDR3-containing paired-end reads. First-strand cDNA was synthesized from all RNA with the Mint cDNA synthesis kit, primed by a TRBC-specific oligonucleotide. After uracil-DNA glycosylase treatment, a first 18-cycle PCR used universal primers M1SS and BC2_uni_R on all cDNA. From the authors' description of their analysis: Normalization of each sample was performed by random selection of 1 million high-quality reads, each carrying a distinct molecular identifier. Reads with shared molecular identifiers were discarded instead of being binned into consensus sequences. CDR3 identification, clonotype clustering and error correction used MiTCR with a Q25 quality threshold and the strictest error-elimination algorithm. A nonparametric unseen species model with Euler transformation was used to estimate a lower bound on total TCR beta diversity. TCRdb ran its own pipeline on the public reads, namely fastp trimming at Q25 and MiXCR clone calling, and kept in-frame beta chains. Here each entry gathers all rows of one CDR3 protein and keeps the most common genes and DNA. The V and J calls follow TCRdb's processing rather than the paper's. The sample table records roughly 1.9 million distinct CDR3 sequences; roughly 43% of these occur just once. 23% of the sample is in the top ten clones.

Donors were a few dozen systemically healthy Caucasian individuals from Russia aged about 6 to 100 years. Each donor gave ten milliliters of peripheral blood, drawn into EDTA-treated Vacutainer tubes. PBMCs were isolated by Ficoll-Paque density-gradient centrifugation, with at least 6 million obtained per sample. Total RNA, at least 5.5 micrograms per sample, was extracted from PBMCs with Trizol reagent. For every donor, flow cytometry on a PBMC aliquot measured the percentage of naive CD45RAhigh/CD27high T cells. Comment on this clonotype: The antigen it recognizes is unknown. Sequence at one end of the junction differs from germline and may be a read error.

From the germline V gene, CDR1 is SGHNT and CDR2 is YENEEA. The CDR3 goes from the cysteine to the phenylalanine over 14 residues. Only CDR3 DNA remains: 42 bases, in frame from the first base. The sample taken for sequencing was blood. The chain employs TRBV11-3 and TRBJ2-3; the D gene is perhaps TRBD1 or TRBD2, as each covers 5 bases. The sequence derives from a human donor in good health. The CDR3: CASSSGPNTGTQYF. The sequence in DNA is TGTGCCAGCAGCTCGGGACCTAACACAGGTACGCAGTATTTT.